The 7 T cell receptor beta chains below were found in one sample sequenced in a study of T-cell memory formation after mild COVID-19. TCRdb called the 5' RACE reads again in MiXCR, with one record for every CDR3 protein. The sample shows roughly 600,000 distinct CDR3 sequences, more than 15% of them seen only once. The sequencing sample was made of PBMCs or a T cell subset sorted from them (not recorded which). The receptors derive from an adult woman who had mild COVID-19 (a few samples of this study predate the infection). Cell type and time point are not known.

The table lists this clonotype with a few counts. The gene calls are TRBV18 and TRBJ2-3, with a possible D match to TRBD1 (6 bases). This CDR3 has 16 residues. V was cut by 1 base and J by 2 bases, with 13 bases left in between. The germline V gene has CDR1 KGHSH and CDR2 LQKENI. The CDR3: CASSPLTTGTTDTQYF. DNA for the CDR3: TGTGCCAGCTCACCACTGACTACAGGGACCACAGATACGCAGTATTTT.

A few counts support this clonotype. The chain couples TRBV7-9 to TRBJ1-1; maybe TRBD1 (5 bases). There are 13 residues in the CDR3. Deletions cut 5 bases from V and 5 bases from J, with 12 bases between. Germline values: CDR1 SEHNR, CDR2 FQNEAQ (reference sequence). The CDR3, as DNA: TGTGCCAGCAGCCCCTGGACATTGACTGAAGCTTTCTTT. Its protein product is CASSPWTLTEAFF.

This rearrangement joins TRBV12-3 or TRBV12-4 to TRBJ1-3; the D is unclear. V was pared by 7 bases and J by 0 bases, with 13 bases between. This CDR3 contains 15 residues. The CDR3 protein is CASTVVSGSGNTIYF. In DNA, the CDR3 is TGTGCCAGCACCGTTGTTTCGGGCTCTGGAAACACCATATATTTT.

The table lists this clonotype with a few counts. The chain recombines TRBV18 with TRBJ2-3, with 8 bases identical to TRBD1. Germline CDR1 is KGHSH and CDR2 is LQKENI. The CDR3 covers 16 residues. V dropped 2 bases and J dropped 0; count of bases not matched to a gene: 4. CDR3 sequence reads: CASSPSQGASTDTQYF. The CDR3, as DNA: TGTGCCAGCTCACCATCCCAGGGGGCGAGCACAGATACGCAGTATTTT.

This sequence joins TRBV12-3 or TRBV12-4 and TRBJ1-1, with TRBD1 matching over 11 bases. J gave up 1 base and V 6 bases, and 16 bases lay outside the gene matches. This CDR3 is built from 19 residues. CDR3 nucleotides: TGTGCCAGCAGACCCGGACAGGGGGCGCGGTGGGAGGAGAACACTGAAGCTTTCTTT. Translating gives CASRPGQGARWEENTEAFF.

This clonotype has ten or more counts. V gene TRBV10-3 combines with J gene TRBJ2-3; D might be TRBD1 (5 bases). The CDR3 covers 15 residues. V dropped 3 bases and J dropped 3 bases, with 13 bases sitting between them. The germline gives CDR1 ENHRY, CDR2 SYGVKD. The DNA for the CDR3 is TGTGCCATCAGTGAACCTCAGGGTTCAACAGATACGCAGTATTTT. Amino acids: CAISEPQGSTDTQYF.

This chain uses TRBV24-1 with TRBJ2-1; D possibly corresponds to TRBD1 (6 bases). V lost 6 bases to trimming and J lost 9 bases, with 11 bases between them. The CDR3 spans 12 residues. Germline V lookup: CDR1 KGHDR, CDR2 SFDVKD. CDR3 protein: CATSLGAFEQFF. The CDR3 DNA reads TGTGCCACCAGTCTGGGGGCGTTTGAGCAGTTCTTC.